The present TCR beta chain was sequenced within a study of T cells after yellow fever vaccination. This clonotype was picked up a small number of times. The CDR3 extends over 13 amino acids. Trimming removed 3 bases at V and 1 base at J, with 7 bases between. Via MiXCR, TCRdb re-called the 5' RACE reads, giving one row per CDR3 protein. The profile shows 550,000 to 750,000 distinct CDR3 sequences, approximately 13% of them singletons. The specimen comprised PBMCs, sampled on the day of the yellow fever booster vaccination. The V gene is TRBV12-3 or TRBV12-4, the J gene TRBJ2-7, with D maybe TRBD2 (5 bases). This clonotype originated in a man younger than 45 who received the YFV17D yellow fever vaccine. DNA for the CDR3: TGTGCCAGCAGTTTGGAGGAATCCTACGAGCAGTACTTC. Its protein is CASSLEESYEQYF.